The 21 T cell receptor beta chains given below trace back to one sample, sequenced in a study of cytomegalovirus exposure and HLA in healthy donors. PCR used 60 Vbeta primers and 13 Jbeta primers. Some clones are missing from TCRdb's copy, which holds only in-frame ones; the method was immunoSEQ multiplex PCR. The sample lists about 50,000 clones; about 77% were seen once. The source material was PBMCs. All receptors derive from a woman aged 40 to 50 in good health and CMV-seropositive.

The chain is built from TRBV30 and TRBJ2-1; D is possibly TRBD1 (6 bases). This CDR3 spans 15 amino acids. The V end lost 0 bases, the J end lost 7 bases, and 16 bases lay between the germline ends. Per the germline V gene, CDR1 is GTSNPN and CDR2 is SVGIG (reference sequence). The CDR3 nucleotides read TGTGCCTGGAGTGTACAGGGCAGGGGCATGAATGAGCAGTTCTTC. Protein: CAWSVQGRGMNEQFF. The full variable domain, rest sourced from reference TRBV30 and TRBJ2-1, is SQTIHQWPATLVQPVGSPLSLECTVEGTSNPNLYWYRQAAGRGLQLLFYSVGIGQISSEVPQNLSASRPQDRQFILSSKKLLLSDSGFYLCAWSVQGRGMNEQFFGPGTRLTVL.

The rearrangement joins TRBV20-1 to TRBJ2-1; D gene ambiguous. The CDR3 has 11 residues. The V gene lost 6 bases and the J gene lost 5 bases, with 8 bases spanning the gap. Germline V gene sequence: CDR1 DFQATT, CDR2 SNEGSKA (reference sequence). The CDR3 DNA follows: TGCAGTGCACTGAAAAACAATGAGCAGTTCTTC. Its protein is CSALKNNEQFF.

In DNA, the CDR3 is TGCGCCAGCAGCTTGGACAGGGCACCCTATGGCTACACCTTC. It specifies CASSLDRAPYGYTF. This sequence joins TRBV5-1 and TRBJ1-2, with D possibly being TRBD1 (6 bases). This CDR3 region has 14 residues. V shed 0 bases and J shed 4 bases, with 10 bases lying between them. The V gene's germline CDR1 is SGHRS and CDR2 YFSETQ.

CDR3 residues: CASSLELAGAYNEQFF. As DNA, the CDR3 is TGTGCCAGCAGCTTAGAACTAGCGGGGGCCTACAATGAGCAGTTCTTC. This chain connects TRBV7-2 to TRBJ2-1; 11 bases are a match to TRBD2. The CDR3 is made up of 16 amino acids. J lost 2 bases, V lost 1 base, and 1 base had no gene match. Germline V gene data show CDR1 as SGHTA and CDR2 as FQGNSA.

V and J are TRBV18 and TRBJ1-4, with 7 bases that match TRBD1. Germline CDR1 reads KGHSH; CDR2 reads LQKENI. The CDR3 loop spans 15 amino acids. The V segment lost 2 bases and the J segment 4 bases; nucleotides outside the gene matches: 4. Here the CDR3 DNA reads TGTGCCAGCTCACCAGGGACAGAAGTTAATGAAAAACTGTTTTTT. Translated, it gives CASSPGTEVNEKLFF.

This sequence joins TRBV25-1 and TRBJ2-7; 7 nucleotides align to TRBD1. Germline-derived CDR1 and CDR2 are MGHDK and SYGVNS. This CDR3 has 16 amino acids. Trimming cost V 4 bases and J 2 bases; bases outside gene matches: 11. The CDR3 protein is CASSGPQTTGAYEQYF. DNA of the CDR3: TGTGCCAGCAGTGGGCCCCAAACAACAGGGGCCTACGAGCAGTACTTC.

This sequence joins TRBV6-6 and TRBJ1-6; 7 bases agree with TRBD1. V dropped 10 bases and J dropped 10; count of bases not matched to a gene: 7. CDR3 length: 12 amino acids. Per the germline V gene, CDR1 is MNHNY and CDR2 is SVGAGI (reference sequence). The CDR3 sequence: CAIRQGGSPLHF. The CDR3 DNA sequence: TGTGCCATCAGACAGGGTGGCTCACCCCTCCACTTT.

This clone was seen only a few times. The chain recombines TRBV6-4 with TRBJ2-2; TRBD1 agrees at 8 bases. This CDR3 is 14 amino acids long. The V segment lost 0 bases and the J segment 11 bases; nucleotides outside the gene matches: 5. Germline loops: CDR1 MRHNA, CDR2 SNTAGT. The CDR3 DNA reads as TGTGCCAGCAGTGACTCCGACAGGGGCGGAGAGCTGTTTTTT. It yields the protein CASSDSDRGGELFF.

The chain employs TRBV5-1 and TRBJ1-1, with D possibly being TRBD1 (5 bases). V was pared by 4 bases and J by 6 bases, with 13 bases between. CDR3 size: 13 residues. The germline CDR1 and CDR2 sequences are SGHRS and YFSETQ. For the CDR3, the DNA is TGCGCCAGCAGCCCAGGGCCCGCGGCTGAAGCTTTCTTT. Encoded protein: CASSPGPAAEAFF.

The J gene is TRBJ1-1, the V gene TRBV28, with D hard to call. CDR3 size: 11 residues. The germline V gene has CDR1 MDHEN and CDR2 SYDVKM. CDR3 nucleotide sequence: TGTGGAGAGGAGTTTAACACTGAAGCTTTCTTT. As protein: CGEEFNTEAFF.

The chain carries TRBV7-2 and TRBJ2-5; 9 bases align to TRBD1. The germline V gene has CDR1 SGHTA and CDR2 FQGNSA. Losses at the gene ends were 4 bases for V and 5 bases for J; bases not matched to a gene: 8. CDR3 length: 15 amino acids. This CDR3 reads CASSSSPGTGETQYF. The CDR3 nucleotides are TGTGCCAGCAGCTCTAGTCCCGGGACAGGGGAGACCCAGTACTTC.

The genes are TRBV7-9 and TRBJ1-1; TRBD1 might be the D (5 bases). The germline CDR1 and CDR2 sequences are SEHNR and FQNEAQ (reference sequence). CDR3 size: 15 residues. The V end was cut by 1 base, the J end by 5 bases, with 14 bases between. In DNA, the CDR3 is TGTGCCAGCAGCTTAGGCGGAGAGGGGAGGACTGAAGCTTTCTTT. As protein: CASSLGGEGRTEAFF.

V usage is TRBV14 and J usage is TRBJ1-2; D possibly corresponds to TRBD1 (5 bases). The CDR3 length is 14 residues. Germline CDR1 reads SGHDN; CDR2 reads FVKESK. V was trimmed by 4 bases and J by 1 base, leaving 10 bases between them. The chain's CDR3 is CASSPFRGNYGYTF. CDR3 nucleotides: TGTGCCAGCAGCCCTTTTAGGGGTAACTATGGCTACACCTTC. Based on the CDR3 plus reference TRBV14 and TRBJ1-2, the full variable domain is EAGVTQFPSHSVIEKGQTVTLRCDPISGHDNLYWYRRVMGKEIKFLLHFVKESKQDESGMPNNRFLAERTGGTYSTLKVQPAELEDSGVYFCASSPFRGNYGYTFGSGTRLTVV.

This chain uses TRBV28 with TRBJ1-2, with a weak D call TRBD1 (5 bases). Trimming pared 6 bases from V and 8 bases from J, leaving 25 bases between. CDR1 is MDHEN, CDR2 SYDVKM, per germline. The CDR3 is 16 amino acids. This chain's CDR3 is CASRITSAGGSGGYTF. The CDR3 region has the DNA TGTGCCAGCAGAATAACCTCCGCCGGGGGTTCCGGAGGCTACACCTTC.

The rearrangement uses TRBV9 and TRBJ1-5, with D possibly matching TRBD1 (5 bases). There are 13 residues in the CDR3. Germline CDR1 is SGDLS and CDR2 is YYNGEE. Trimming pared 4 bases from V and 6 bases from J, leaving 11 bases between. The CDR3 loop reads CASSSGVSQPQHF. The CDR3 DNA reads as TGTGCCAGCAGCTCGGGGGTTTCTCAGCCCCAGCATTTT.

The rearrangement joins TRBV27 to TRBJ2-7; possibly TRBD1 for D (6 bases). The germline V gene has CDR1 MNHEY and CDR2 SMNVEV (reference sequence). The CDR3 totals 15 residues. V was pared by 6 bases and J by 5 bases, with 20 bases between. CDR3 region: CASRSDIPQGNEQYF. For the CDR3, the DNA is TGTGCCAGCAGGTCAGATATCCCACAGGGAAACGAGCAGTACTTC.

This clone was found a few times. Written as DNA, the CDR3 is TGTGCCAGCAGCCCCCAGCGGGGGCCGTTCTACGAGCAGTACTTC. Protein: CASSPQRGPFYEQYF. The chain couples TRBV4-2 to TRBJ2-7; 8 bases map to TRBD2. There are 15 residues in the CDR3. With V trimmed by 4 bases and J by 3 bases, 8 bases remained unmatched. Germline CDR1 LGHNA, CDR2 YNFKEQ.

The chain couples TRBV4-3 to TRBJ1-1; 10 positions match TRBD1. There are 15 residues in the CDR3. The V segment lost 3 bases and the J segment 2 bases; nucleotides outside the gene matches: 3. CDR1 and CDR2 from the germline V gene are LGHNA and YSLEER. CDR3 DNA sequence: TGCGCCAGCAGCCACCGACAGGGGGCTAACACTGAAGCTTTCTTT. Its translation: CASSHRQGANTEAFF.

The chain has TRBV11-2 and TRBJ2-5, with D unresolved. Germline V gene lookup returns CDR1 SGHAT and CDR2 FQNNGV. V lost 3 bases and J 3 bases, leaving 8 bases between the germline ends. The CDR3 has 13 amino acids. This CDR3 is CASSLSFKETQYF. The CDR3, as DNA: TGTGCCAGCAGCTTGTCCTTTAAAGAGACCCAGTACTTC.

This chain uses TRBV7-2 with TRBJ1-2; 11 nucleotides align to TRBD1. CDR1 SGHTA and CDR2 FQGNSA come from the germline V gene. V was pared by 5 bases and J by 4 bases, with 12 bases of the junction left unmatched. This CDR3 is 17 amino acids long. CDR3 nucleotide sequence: TGTGCCAGCAGCGGCCGGGACAGGGGGAGTGGGGCCTATGGCTACACCTTC. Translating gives CASSGRDRGSGAYGYTF. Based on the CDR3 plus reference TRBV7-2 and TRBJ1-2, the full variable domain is GAGVSQSPSNKVTEKGKDVELRCDPISGHTALYWYRQSLGQGLEFLIYFQGNSAPDKSGLPSDRFSAERTGGSVSTLTIQRTQQEDSAVYLCASSGRDRGSGAYGYTFGSGTRLTVV.

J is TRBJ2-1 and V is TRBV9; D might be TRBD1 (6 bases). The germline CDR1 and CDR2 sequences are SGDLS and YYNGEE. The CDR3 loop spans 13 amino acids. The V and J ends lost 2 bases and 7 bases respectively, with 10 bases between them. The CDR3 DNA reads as TGTGCCAGCAGCGTTCAGGGGTCGAATGAGCAGTTCTTC. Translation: CASSVQGSNEQFF.